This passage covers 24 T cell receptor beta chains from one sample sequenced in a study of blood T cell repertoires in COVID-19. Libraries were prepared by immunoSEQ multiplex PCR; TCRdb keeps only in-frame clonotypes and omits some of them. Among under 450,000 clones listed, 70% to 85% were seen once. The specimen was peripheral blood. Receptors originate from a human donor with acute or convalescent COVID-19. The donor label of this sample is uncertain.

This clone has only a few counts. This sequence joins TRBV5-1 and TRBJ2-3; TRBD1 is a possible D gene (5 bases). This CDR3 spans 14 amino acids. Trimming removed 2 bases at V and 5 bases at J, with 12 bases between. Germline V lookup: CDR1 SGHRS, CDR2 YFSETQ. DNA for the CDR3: TGCGCCAGCAGCTTACAGACAGATAGAGATACGCAGTATTTT. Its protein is CASSLQTDRDTQYF.

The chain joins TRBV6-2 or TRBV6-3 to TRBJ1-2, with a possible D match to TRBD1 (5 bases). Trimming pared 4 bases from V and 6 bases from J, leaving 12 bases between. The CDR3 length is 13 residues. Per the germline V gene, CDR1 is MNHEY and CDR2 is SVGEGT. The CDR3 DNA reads TGTGCCAGCAGTTTCCAGGGTCGCAATGGCTACACCTTC. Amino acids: CASSFQGRNGYTF.

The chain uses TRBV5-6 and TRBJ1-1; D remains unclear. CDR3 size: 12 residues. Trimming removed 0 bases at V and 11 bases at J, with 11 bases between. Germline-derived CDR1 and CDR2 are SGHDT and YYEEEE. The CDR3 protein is CASSLGGIGAFF. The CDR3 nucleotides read TGTGCCAGCAGCTTGGGCGGGATCGGGGCTTTCTTT. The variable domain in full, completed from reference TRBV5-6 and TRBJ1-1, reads DAGVTQSPTHLIKTRGQQVTLRCSPKSGHDTVSWYQQALGQGPQFIFQYYEEEERQRGNFPDRFSGHQFPNYSSELNVNALLLGDSALYLCASSLGGIGAFFGQGTRLTVV.

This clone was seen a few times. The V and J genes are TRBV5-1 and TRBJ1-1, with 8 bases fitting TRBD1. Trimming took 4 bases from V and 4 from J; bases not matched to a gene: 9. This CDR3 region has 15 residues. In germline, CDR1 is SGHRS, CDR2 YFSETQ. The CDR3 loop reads CASSLHRGAGTEAFF. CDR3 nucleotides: TGCGCCAGCAGCCTCCACAGGGGGGCAGGCACTGAAGCTTTCTTT.

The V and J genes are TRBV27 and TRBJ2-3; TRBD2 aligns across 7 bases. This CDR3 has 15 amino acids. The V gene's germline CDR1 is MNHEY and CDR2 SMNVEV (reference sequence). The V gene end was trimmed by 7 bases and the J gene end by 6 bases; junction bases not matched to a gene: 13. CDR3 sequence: CASTRRWRGGDTQYF. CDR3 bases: TGTGCCAGCACCCGAAGGTGGAGGGGAGGGGATACGCAGTATTTT.

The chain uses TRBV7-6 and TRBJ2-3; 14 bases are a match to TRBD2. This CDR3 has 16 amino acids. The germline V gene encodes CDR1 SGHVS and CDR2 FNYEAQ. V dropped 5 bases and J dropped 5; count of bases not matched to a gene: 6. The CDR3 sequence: CASSPGTSGRIDTQYF. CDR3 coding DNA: TGTGCCAGCAGCCCAGGGACTAGCGGGAGAATAGATACGCAGTATTTT.

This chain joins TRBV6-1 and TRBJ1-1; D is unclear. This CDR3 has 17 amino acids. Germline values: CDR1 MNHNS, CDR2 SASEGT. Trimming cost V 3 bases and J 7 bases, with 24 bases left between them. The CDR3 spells CASSEEDPVWGENEAFF. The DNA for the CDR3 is TGTGCCAGCAGTGAGGAGGATCCGGTGTGGGGAGAAAATGAAGCTTTCTTT.

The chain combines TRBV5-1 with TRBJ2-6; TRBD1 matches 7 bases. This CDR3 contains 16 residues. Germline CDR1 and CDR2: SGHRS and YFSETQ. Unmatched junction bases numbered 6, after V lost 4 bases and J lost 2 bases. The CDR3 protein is CASSARDRAGANVLTF. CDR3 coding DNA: TGCGCCAGCAGCGCCAGAGACAGGGCTGGGGCCAACGTCCTGACTTTC. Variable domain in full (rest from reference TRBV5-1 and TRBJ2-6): KAGVTQTPRYLIKTRGQQVTLSCSPISGHRSVSWYQQTPGQGLQFLFEYFSETQRNKGNFPGRFSGRQFSNSRSEMNVSTLELGDSALYLCASSARDRAGANVLTFGAGSRLTVL.

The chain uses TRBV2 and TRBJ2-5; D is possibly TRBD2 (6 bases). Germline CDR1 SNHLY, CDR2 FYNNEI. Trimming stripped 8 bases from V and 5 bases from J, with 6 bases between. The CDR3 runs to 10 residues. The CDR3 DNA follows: TGTGCCAGCGGGGGGGAGACCCAGTACTTC. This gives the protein CASGGETQYF. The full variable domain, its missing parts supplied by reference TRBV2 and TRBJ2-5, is EPEVTQTPSHQVTQMGQEVILRCVPISNHLYFYWYRQILGQKVEFLVSFYNNEISEKSEIFDDQFSVERPDGSNFTLKIRSTKLEDSAMYFCASGGETQYFGPGTRLLVL.

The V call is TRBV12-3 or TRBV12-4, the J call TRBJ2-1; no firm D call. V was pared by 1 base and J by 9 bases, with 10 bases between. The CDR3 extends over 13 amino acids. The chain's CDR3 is CASSLVAVSEQFF. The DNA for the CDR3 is TGTGCCAGCAGTTTAGTGGCGGTATCTGAGCAGTTCTTC.

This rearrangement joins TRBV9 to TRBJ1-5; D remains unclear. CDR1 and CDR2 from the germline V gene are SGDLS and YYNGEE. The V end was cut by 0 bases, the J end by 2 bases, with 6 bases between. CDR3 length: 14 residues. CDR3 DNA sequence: TGTGCCAGCAGCGTAGACCAGGGCAATCAGCCCCAGCATTTT. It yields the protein CASSVDQGNQPQHF.

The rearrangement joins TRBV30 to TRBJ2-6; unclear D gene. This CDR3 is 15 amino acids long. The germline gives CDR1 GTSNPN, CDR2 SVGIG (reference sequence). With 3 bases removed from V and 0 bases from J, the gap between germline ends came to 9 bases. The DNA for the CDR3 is TGTGCCTGGAGGGTTTACAGCTCTGGGGCCAACGTCCTGACTTTC. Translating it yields CAWRVYSSGANVLTF.

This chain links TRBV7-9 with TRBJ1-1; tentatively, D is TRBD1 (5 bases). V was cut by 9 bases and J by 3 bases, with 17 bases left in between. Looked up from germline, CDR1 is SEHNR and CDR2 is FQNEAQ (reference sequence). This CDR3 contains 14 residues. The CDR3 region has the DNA TGTGCCAGGGGGGGGGATCTGGGAGACACTGAAGCTTTCTTT. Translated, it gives CARGGDLGDTEAFF.

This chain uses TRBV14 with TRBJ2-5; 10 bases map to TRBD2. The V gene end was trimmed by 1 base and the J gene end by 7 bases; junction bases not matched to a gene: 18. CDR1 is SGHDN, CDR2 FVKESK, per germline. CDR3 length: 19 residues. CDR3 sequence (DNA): TGTGCCAGCAGCCAAGGCGATACGCGGGGGCTAGCGGGAGTTAGGACCCAGTACTTC. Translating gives CASSQGDTRGLAGVRTQYF.

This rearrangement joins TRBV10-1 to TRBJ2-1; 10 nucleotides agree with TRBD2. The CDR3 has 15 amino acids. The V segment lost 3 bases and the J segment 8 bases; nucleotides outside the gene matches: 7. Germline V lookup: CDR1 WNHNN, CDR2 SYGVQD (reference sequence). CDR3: CASSDSGLANDEQFF. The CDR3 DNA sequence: TGCGCCAGCAGTGACTCGGGACTAGCGAACGATGAGCAGTTCTTC.

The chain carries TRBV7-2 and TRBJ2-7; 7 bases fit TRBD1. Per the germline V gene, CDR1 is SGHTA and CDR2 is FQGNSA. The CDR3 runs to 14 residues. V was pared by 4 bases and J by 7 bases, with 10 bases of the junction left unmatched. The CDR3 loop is CASSSDRVRGEQYF. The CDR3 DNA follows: TGTGCCAGCAGCTCCGACAGGGTGCGTGGGGAGCAGTACTTC.

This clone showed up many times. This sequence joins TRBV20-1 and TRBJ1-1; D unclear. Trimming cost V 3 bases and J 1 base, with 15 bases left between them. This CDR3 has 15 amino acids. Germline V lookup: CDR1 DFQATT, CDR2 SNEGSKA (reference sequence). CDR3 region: CSASLWRVTNTEAFF. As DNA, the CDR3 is TGCAGTGCTAGTCTGTGGCGGGTTACGAACACTGAAGCTTTCTTT.

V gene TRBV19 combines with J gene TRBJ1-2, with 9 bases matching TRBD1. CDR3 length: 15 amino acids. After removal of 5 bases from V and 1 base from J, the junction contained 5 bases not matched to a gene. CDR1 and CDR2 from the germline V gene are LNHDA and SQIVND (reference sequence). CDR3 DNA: TGTGCCAGTAGTCGGGACAGGGAGTTTAACTATGGCTACACCTTC. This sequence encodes CASSRDREFNYGYTF.

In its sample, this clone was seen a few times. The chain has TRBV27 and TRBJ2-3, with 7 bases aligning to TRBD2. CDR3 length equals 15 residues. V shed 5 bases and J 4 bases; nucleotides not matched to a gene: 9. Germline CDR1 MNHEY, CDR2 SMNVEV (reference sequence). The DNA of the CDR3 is TGTGCCAGCAGTAGGGAGACTAGCTTCCCAGATACGCAGTATTTT. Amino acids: CASSRETSFPDTQYF.

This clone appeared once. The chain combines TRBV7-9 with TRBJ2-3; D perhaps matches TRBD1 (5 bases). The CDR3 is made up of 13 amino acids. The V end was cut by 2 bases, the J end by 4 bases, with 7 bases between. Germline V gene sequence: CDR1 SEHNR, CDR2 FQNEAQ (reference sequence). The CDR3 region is CASSLTGPDTQYF. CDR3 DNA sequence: TGTGCCAGCAGCTTAACAGGTCCAGATACGCAGTATTTT. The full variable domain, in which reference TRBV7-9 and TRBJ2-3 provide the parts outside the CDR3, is DTGVSQNPRHKITKRGQNVTFRCDPISEHNRLYWYRQTLGQGPEFLTYFQNEAQLEKSRLLSDRFSAERPKGSFSTLEIQRTEQGDSAMYLCASSLTGPDTQYFGPGTRLTVL.

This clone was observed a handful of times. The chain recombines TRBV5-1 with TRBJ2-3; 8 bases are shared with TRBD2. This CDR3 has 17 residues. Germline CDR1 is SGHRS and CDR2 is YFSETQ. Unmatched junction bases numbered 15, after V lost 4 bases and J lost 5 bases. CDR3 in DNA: TGCGCCAGCAGCACCAGTCCTCCGGGGGGGGGCCAAGATACGCAGTATTTT. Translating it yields CASSTSPPGGGQDTQYF.

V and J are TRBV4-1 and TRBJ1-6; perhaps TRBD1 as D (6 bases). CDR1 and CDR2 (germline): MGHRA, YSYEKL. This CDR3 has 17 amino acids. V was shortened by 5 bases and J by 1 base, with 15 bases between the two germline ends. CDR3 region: CASSYETGRSYNSPLHF. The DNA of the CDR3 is TGCGCCAGCAGCTACGAGACAGGCCGTTCCTATAATTCACCCCTCCACTTT.

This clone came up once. CDR3 in amino acids: CASSWGQYYEQYF. In nucleotides, the CDR3 is TGTGCCAGCAGCTGGGGACAGTACTACGAGCAGTACTTC. The chain employs TRBV11-2 and TRBJ2-7; 7 nucleotides line up with TRBD1. With V trimmed by 4 bases and J by 3 bases, 3 bases remained unmatched. Germline CDR1 SGHAT, CDR2 FQNNGV. CDR3 length equals 13 residues.

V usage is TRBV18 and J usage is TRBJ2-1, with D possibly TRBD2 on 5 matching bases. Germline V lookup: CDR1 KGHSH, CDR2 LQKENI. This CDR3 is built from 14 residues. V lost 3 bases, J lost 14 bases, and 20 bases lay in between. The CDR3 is CASSPKRVGGSEFF. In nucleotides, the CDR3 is TGTGCCAGCTCACCCAAAAGGGTTGGAGGCTCTGAGTTCTTC.